Listed below are T cell receptor beta chains from one sample, sequenced in a study of high-grade serous ovarian cancer treatment subgroups. Generated by immunoSEQ multiplex PCR, the TCRdb table keeps only in-frame clones and is missing some. The data show more than 15,000 clones, 75% seen once. The source material was tumor tissue. The source of these receptors is a human donor with high-grade serous ovarian cancer. Both conserved end residues are part of each CDR3. D genes are given only for firm matches. Where a row states a size, it is once, few, many or the class of an expanded clone; other rows omit it.

D gene	V gene	J gene	clone size	CDR3 DNA	CDR3 protein
-	TRBV27	TRBJ2-6	-	TGTGCCAGCAGTTCCTCAAGTCCGGGGGGGGCCAACGTCCTGACTTTC	CASSSSSPGGANVLTF
-	TRBV29-1	TRBJ1-1	-	TGCAGCGCTCGACATACCTACACTGAAGCTTTCTTT	CSARHTYTEAFF
-	TRBV11-3	TRBJ1-1	-	TGTGCCAGCAGCCTGGGGACTGCTAACACTGAAGCTTTCTTT	CASSLGTANTEAFF
-	TRBV19	TRBJ2-1	-	TGTGCCAGTAGTTTATTAAGCGGTGGCTACAATGAGCAGTTCTTC	CASSLLSGGYNEQFF
TRBD1	TRBV29-1	TRBJ1-2	-	TGCAGCGTACAGGGGGGAAAGGGCTACACCTTC	CSVQGGKGYTF
-	TRBV28	TRBJ1-2	few	TGTGCCAGCAGTTTAACACACTATGGCTACACCTTC	CASSLTHYGYTF
-	TRBV19	TRBJ2-1	-	TGTGCCAGTAGTATCGACAGCTTCAATGAGCAGTTCTTC	CASSIDSFNEQFF
-	TRBV7-9	TRBJ1-1	-	TGTGCCAGCAGCTACCGGGGTAACACTGAAGCTTTCTTT	CASSYRGNTEAFF
TRBD2	TRBV15	TRBJ2-1	-	TGTGCCACCAGCAGAACGGGACTACTCAATGAGCAGTTCTTC	CATSRTGLLNEQFF
-	TRBV4-2	TRBJ1-6	-	TGTGCCAGCAGCCAAGAGCCAGGCTCCTATAATTCACCCCTCCACTTT	CASSQEPGSYNSPLHF
-	TRBV11-3	TRBJ2-1	-	TGTGCCAGCAGCCCGAAGTGGTCGAATGAGCAGTTCTTC	CASSPKWSNEQFF
-	TRBV19	TRBJ1-1	-	TGTGCCAGTAGTATCCCAGGACCTTCAAACACTGAAGCTTTCTTT	CASSIPGPSNTEAFF
TRBD1	TRBV19	TRBJ1-5	-	TGTGCCAGTAATGGACAGGGGATAAATCAGCCCCAGCATTTT	CASNGQGINQPQHF
TRBD1	TRBV10-3	TRBJ2-3	-	TGTGCCATCACTGGGACAGGGGCCGATACGCAGTATTTT	CAITGTGADTQYF
-	TRBV5-1	TRBJ2-5	once	TGCGCCAGCAGCCCCGGGAATCGGGAGACCCAGTACTTC	CASSPGNRETQYF
-	TRBV27	TRBJ1-5	-	TGTGCCAGCAGTCGTAGAGGGGGAAATCAGCCCCAGCATTTT	CASSRRGGNQPQHF
TRBD1	TRBV27	TRBJ1-4	once	TGTGCCAGCAGTTTTAGGTGGACAGGACTTGCAACTAATGAAAAACTGTTTTTT	CASSFRWTGLATNEKLFF
TRBD1	TRBV27	TRBJ1-3	-	TGTGCCAGCAGGGAGGGGGCCCTCTCTGGAAACACCATATATTTT	CASREGALSGNTIYF
-	TRBV28	TRBJ1-5	once	TGTGCCAGCAGCGACCCCCAGGGCAGGGATCAGCCCCAGCATTTT	CASSDPQGRDQPQHF
-	TRBV2	TRBJ1-5	few	TGTGCCAGCAATCCCCGGCAGCCCCAGCATTTT	CASNPRQPQHF
TRBD1	TRBV18	TRBJ2-7	few	TGTGCCAGCTCATCAGGACAGGGCCCCTACGAGCAGTACTTC	CASSSGQGPYEQYF
TRBD2	TRBV4-1	TRBJ2-3	-	TGCGCCAGCAGCCCCCGAAGCGGGGGCACAGATACGCAGTATTTT	CASSPRSGGTDTQYF
-	TRBV7-3	TRBJ2-1	-	TGTGCCAGCAGCTTAACTTCCGGGCCTTACAATGAGCAGTTCTTC	CASSLTSGPYNEQFF
TRBD1	TRBV19	TRBJ1-4	-	TGTGCCAGTAGTATGACAGGGAGCAATGAAAAACTGTTTTTT	CASSMTGSNEKLFF
-	TRBV7-9	TRBJ2-3	-	TGTGCCAGCAGCCTAGGTCGTAGGCAGGGTACAGATACGCAGTATTTT	CASSLGRRQGTDTQYF
-	TRBV5-1	TRBJ1-5	-	TGCGCCAGCAGCTTCGGAGGGGGGCAGCCCCAGCATTTT	CASSFGGGQPQHF
-	TRBV30	TRBJ1-1	-	TGTGCCTGGGAGGGCCTGTGGACGGGGCTGGCTTTCTTT	CAWEGLWTGLAFF
-	TRBV6-1	TRBJ1-2	few	TGTGCCAGCAGTGCCAGGGTTGGAGTGTCGGCGTACTATGGCTACACCTTC	CASSARVGVSAYYGYTF
-	TRBV11-2	TRBJ2-1	large	TGTGCCAGCAGCATCCCTCAGGGTGCTGAGCAGTTCTTC	CASSIPQGAEQFF
TRBD2	TRBV30	TRBJ2-3	few	TGTGCCTGGAGTCAAGGCGGGAGAAGAGGAGATACGCAGTATTTT	CAWSQGGRRGDTQYF
TRBD2	TRBV10-3	TRBJ2-1	-	TGTGCCATCAGTGAGACTTTAGCGGGAGAGAGTGAGCAGTTCTTC	CAISETLAGESEQFF
TRBD2	TRBV6-4	TRBJ2-1	once	TGTGCCAGCAGTTTAGCGGGAGGGCCTTTCAATGAGCAGTTCTTC	CASSLAGGPFNEQFF
-	TRBV6-6	TRBJ1-1	-	TGTGCCAGCAGTGGGAACACTGAAGCTTTCTTT	CASSGNTEAFF
TRBD2	TRBV29-1	TRBJ2-7	-	TGCAGCGGGGCCCTTGTGGGCGGGAGGGGAGAAAAGGCCTTC	CSGALVGGRGEKAF
-	TRBV7-8	TRBJ1-1	-	TGTGCCAGCAGCCCCGGGCGAGGGCAGAGCACTGAAGCTTTCTTT	CASSPGRGQSTEAFF
-	TRBV20-1	TRBJ2-7	-	TGCAGTGCCCACTTGGGCTACGAGCAGTACTTC	CSAHLGYEQYF
-	TRBV27	TRBJ1-2	-	TGTGCCAGCAGCCAATTGGGGGGTTCAGCTAACTATGGCTACACCTTC	CASSQLGGSANYGYTF
-	TRBV7-9	TRBJ2-1	-	TGTGCCAGCAGCTTCGGCGGAGCGATTACCGATGAGCAGTTCTTC	CASSFGGAITDEQFF
-	TRBV18	TRBJ1-3	-	TGTGCCAGCTCATCGGGGGAGTCTGGAAACACCATATATTTT	CASSSGESGNTIYF
-	TRBV2	TRBJ1-2	-	TGTGCCAGCAGTGAAAGGCAGGTGTACGGCTACACCTTC	CASSERQVYGYTF
-	TRBV2	TRBJ2-2	-	TGTGCCAGCAGTGAAGGTGGCACCTACACCGGGGAGCTGTTTTTT	CASSEGGTYTGELFF
-	TRBV29-1	TRBJ2-3	-	TGCAGCGTTGAAGTTACTAGCACAGATACGCAGTATTTT	CSVEVTSTDTQYF
TRBD2	TRBV6-5	TRBJ2-1	-	TGTGCCAGCAGCCCACTAGCGGGAGTGGGGAATGAGCAGTTCTTC	CASSPLAGVGNEQFF
-	TRBV5-1	TRBJ2-1	-	TGCGCCAGCACCCTAGGGGGAAATTCCTACAATGAGCAGTTCTTC	CASTLGGNSYNEQFF
-	TRBV4-3	TRBJ2-3	once	TGCGCCAGCAGCCAAGACCTGGACACCTACGCTAGCACAGATACGCAGTATTTT	CASSQDLDTYASTDTQYF
TRBD2	TRBV4-3	TRBJ2-3	few	TGCGCCAGCAGCCAAGGGAATAGCGGGAGCACAGATACGCAGTATTTT	CASSQGNSGSTDTQYF
TRBD1	TRBV11-2	TRBJ1-1	-	TGTGCCAGCAGCTACCGGGACAGGGGGAACACTGAAGCTTTCTTT	CASSYRDRGNTEAFF